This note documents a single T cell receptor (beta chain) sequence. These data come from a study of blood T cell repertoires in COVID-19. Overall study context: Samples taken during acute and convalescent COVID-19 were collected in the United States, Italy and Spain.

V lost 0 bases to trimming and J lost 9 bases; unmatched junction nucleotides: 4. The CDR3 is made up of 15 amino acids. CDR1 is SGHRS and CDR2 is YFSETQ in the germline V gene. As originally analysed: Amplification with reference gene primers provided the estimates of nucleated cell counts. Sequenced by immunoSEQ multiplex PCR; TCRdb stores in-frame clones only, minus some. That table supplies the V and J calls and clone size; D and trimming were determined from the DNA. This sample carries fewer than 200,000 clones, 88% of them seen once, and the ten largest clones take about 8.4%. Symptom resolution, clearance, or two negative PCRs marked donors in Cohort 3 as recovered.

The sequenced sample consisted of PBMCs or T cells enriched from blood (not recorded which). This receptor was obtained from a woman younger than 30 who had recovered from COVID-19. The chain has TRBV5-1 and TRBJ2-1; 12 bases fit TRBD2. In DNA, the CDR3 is TGCGCCAGCAGCTTGGGACTAGCGGGGGTCGTTGAGCAGTTCTTC. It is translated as CASSLGLAGVVEQFF.